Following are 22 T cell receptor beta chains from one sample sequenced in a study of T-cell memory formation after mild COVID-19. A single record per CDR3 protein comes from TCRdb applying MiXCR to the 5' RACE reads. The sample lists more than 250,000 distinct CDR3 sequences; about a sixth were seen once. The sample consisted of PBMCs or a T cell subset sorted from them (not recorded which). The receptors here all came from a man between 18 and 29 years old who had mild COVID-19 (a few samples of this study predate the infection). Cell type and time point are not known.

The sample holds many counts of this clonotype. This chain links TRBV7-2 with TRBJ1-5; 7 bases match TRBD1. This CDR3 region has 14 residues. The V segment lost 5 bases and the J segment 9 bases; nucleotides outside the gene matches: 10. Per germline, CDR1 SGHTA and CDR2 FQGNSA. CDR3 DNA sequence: TGTGCCAGCAGCCTGGACAGGACAGGAGGGCCCCAGCATTTT. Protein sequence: CASSLDRTGGPQHF.

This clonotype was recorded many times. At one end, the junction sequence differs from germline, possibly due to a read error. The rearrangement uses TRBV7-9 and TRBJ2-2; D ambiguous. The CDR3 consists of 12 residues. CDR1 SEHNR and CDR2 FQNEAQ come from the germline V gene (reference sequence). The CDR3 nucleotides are TGCGCCAGCAGCCCATCCACCGGGGAGCTGTTTTTT. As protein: CASSPSTGELFF.

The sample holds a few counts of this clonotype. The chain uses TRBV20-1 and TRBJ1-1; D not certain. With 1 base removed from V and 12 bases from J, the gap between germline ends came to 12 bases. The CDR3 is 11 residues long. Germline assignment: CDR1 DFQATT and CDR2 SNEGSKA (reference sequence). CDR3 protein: CSARVVRRSFF. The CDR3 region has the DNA TGCAGTGCTAGAGTGGTTCGAAGGTCTTTCTTT.

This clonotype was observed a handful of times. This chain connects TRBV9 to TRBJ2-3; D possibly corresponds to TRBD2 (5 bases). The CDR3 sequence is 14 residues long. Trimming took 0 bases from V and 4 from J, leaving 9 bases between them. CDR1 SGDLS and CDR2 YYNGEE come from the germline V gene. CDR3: CASSVDGEPDTQYF. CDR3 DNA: TGTGCCAGCAGCGTAGACGGGGAACCAGATACGCAGTATTTT.

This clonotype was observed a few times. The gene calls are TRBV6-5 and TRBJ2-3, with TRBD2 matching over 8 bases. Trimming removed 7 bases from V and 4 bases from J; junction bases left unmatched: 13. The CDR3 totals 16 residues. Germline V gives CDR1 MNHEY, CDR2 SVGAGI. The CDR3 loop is CASTGEAGVGADTQYF. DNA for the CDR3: TGTGCCAGCACGGGGGAAGCGGGGGTTGGCGCAGATACGCAGTATTTT.

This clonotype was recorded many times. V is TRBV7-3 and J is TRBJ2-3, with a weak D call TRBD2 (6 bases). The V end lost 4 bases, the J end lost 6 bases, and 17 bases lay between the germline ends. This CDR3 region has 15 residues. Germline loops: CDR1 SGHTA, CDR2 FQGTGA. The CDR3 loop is CASSSRGRGMDTQYF. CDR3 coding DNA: TGTGCCAGCAGCTCAAGGGGCCGGGGGATGGATACGCAGTATTTT.

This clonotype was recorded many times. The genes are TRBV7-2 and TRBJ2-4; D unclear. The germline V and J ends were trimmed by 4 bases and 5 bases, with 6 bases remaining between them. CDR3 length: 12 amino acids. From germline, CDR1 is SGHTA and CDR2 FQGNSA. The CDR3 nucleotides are TGTGCCAGCAGCTCCGACCAAAACATTCAGTACTTC. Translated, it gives CASSSDQNIQYF.

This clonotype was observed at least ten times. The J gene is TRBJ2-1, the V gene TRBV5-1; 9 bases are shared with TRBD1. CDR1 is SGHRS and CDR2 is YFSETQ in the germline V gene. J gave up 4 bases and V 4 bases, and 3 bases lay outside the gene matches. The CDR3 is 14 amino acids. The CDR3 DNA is TGCGCCAGCAGCCCGGGACAGGGTTACAATGAGCAGTTCTTC. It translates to CASSPGQGYNEQFF.

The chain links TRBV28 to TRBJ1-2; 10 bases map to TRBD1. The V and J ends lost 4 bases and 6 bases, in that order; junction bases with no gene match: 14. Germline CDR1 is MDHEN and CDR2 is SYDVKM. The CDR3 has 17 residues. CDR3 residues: CASSSSAGQGVIDGYTF. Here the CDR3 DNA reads TGTGCCAGCAGTTCATCCGCCGGACAGGGGGTAATTGATGGCTACACCTTC.

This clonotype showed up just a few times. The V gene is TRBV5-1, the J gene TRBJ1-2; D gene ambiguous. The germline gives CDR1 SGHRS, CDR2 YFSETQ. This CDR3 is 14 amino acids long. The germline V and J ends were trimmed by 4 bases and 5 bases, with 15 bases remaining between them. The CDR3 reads CASSTAGSRYGYTF. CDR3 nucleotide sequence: TGCGCCAGCAGCACCGCAGGTAGTCGGTATGGCTACACCTTC.

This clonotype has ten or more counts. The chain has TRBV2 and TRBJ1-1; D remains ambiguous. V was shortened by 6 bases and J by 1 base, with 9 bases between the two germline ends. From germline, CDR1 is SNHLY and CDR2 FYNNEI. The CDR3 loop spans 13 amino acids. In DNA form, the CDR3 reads TGTGCCAGCAGAGGCAATCGGAACACTGAAGCTTTCTTT. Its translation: CASRGNRNTEAFF.

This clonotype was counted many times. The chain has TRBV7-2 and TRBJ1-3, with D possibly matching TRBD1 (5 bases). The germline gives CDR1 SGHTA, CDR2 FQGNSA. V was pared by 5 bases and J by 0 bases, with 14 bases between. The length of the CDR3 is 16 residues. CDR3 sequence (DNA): TGTGCCAGCAGCCCTGGGACGGCGATCTCTGGAAACACCATATATTTT. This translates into CASSPGTAISGNTIYF.

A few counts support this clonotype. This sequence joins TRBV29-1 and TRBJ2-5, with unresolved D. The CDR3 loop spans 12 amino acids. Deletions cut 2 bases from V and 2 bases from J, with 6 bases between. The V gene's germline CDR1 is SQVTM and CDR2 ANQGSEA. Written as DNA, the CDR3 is TGCAGCGTTGAAAAACCACAAGAGACCCAGTACTTC. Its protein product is CSVEKPQETQYF.

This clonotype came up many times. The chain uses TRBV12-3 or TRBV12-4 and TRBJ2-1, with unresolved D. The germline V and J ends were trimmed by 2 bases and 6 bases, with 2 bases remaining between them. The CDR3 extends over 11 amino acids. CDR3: CASSLFNEQFF. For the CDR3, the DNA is TGTGCCAGCAGTTTATTCAATGAGCAGTTCTTC.

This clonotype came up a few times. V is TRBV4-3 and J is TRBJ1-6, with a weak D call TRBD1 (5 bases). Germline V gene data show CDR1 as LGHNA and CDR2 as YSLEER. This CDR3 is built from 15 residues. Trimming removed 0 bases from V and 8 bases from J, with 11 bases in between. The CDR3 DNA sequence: TGCGCCAGCAGCCAAGATACTCCGACAGATTCACCCCTCCACTTT. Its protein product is CASSQDTPTDSPLHF.

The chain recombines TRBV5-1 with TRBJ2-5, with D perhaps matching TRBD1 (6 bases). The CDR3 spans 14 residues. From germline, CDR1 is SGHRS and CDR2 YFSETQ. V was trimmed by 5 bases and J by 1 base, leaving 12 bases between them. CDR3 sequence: CASSYQGTQETQYF. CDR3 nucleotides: TGCGCCAGCAGTTATCAGGGGACCCAAGAGACCCAGTACTTC. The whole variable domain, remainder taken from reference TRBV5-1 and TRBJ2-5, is KAGVTQTPRYLIKTRGQQVTLSCSPISGHRSVSWYQQTPGQGLQFLFEYFSETQRNKGNFPGRFSGRQFSNSRSEMNVSTLELGDSALYLCASSYQGTQETQYFGPGTRLLVL.

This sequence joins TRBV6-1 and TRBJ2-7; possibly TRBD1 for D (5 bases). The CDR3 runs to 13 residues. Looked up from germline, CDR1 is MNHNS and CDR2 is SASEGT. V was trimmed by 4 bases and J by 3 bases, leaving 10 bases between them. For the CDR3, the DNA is TGTGCCAGCAGTGTAAGCAGGGACTACGAGCAGTACTTC. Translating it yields CASSVSRDYEQYF.

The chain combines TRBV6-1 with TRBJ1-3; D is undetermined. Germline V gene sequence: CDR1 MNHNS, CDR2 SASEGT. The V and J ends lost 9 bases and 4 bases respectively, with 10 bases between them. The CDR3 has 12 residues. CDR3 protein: CASGPLGNTIYF. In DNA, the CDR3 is TGTGCCAGTGGGCCATTAGGAAACACCATATATTTT.

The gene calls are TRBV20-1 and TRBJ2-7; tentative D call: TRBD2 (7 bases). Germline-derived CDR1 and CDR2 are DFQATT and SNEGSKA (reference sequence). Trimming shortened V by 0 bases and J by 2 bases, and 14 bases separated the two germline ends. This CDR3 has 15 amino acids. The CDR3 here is CSAREMRGRAYEQYF. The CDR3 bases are TGCAGTGCTAGAGAGATGCGGGGGCGAGCCTACGAGCAGTACTTC.

CDR3 coding DNA: TGTGCCAGCAGCTTACAGGGGGCGAACACTGAAGCTTTCTTT. Translated, it gives CASSLQGANTEAFF. This chain connects TRBV7-6 to TRBJ1-1; 8 nucleotides match TRBD1. Trimming cost V 2 bases and J 1 base; bases outside gene matches: 0. Germline V gene sequence: CDR1 SGHVS, CDR2 FNYEAQ. CDR3 length: 14 residues.

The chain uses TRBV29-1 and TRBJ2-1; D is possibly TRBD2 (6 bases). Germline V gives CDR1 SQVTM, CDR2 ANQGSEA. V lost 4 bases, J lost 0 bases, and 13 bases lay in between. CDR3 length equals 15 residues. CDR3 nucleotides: TGCAGCGTTGGGGACTTCCCGAGCTCCTACAATGAGCAGTTCTTC. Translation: CSVGDFPSSYNEQFF.

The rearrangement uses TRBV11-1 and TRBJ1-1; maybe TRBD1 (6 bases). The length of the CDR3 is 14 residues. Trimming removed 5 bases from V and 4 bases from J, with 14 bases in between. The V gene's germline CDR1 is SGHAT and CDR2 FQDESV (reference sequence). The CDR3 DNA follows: TGTGCCAGCAGCAGACAGGTTGTGGGCACTGAAGCTTTCTTT. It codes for CASSRQVVGTEAFF.